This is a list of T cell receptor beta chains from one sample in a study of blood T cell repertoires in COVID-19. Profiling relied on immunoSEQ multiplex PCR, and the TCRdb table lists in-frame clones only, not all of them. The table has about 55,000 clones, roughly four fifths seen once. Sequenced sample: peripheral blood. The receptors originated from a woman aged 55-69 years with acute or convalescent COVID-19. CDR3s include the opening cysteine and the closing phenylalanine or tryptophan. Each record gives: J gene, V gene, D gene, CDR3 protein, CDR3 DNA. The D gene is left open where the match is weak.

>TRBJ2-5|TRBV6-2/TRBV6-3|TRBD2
CASSYSRLAGGLYETQYF
TGTGCCAGCAGTTACTCGAGGCTAGCGGGGGGGCTTTACGAGACCCAGTACTTC
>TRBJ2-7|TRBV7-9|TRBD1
CASSSGTGSYEQYF
TGTGCCAGCAGCTCCGGGACAGGGTCCTACGAGCAGTACTTC
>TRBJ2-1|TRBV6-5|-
CASSYIGGDEQFF
TGTGCCAGCAGTTACATAGGCGGGGATGAGCAGTTCTTC
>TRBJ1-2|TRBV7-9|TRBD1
CASSLDGRGPSGYTF
TGTGCCAGCAGCTTAGACGGCAGGGGGCCTAGTGGCTACACCTTC
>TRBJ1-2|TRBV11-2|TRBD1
CASSGRTGGYGYTF
TGTGCCAGCAGCGGACGGACAGGGGGCTATGGCTACACCTTC
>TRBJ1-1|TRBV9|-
CASSVAAGNTEAFF
TGTGCCAGCAGCGTAGCGGCAGGGAATACTGAAGCTTTCTTT
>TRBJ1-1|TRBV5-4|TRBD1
CASSRDRGYTEAFF
TGTGCCAGCAGCCGGGACAGGGGGTACACTGAAGCTTTCTTT
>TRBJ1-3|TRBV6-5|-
CASSYSGGVSGNTIYF
TGTGCCAGCAGTTACTCTGGGGGGGTCTCTGGAAACACCATATATTTT
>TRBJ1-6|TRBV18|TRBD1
CASSPTVRGQGISPLHF
TGTGCCAGCTCACCTACCGTTCGGGGACAGGGGATATCACCCCTCCACTTT
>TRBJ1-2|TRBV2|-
CASSEELLYGYTF
TGTGCCAGCAGTGAAGAGCTCCTTTATGGCTACACCTTC
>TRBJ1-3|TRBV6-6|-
CASSSPGYGNTIYF
TGTGCCAGCAGTTCCCCGGGGTATGGAAACACCATATATTTT
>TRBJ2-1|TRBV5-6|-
CASSLRSGGGYNEQFF
TGTGCCAGCAGCTTGAGGAGCGGCGGAGGCTACAATGAGCAGTTCTTC
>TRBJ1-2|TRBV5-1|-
CASSSSDRLQYGYTF
TGCGCCAGCAGCTCCTCTGACAGGCTCCAATATGGCTACACCTTC
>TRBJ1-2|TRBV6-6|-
CASTAGTNYGYTF
TGTGCCAGCACGGCAGGAACAAACTATGGCTACACCTTC
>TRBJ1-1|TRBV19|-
CASRRGNTEAFF
TGTGCCAGTAGACGGGGGAACACTGAAGCTTTCTTT
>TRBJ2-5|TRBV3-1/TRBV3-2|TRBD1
CASSQPRDRGRGTQYF
TGTGCCAGCAGCCAACCCCGGGACAGGGGGCGTGGGACCCAGTACTTC
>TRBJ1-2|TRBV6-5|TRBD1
CASSYRDRGSYGYTF
TGTGCCAGCAGTTACCGGGACAGGGGTTCCTATGGCTACACCTTC
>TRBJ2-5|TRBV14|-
CASSQGYRTRGQETQYF
TGTGCCAGCAGCCAAGGTTACAGGACGCGGGGACAAGAGACCCAGTACTTC
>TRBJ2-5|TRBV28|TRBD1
CASSKRQGALRETQYF
TGTGCCAGCAGCAAACGACAGGGGGCATTAAGGGAGACCCAGTACTTC
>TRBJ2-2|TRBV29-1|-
CSVERQGTLFSNTGELFF
TGCAGCGTTGAACGTCAGGGTACTCTATTTTCGAACACCGGGGAGCTGTTTTTT
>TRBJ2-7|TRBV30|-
CAWSAGRRLLYEQYF
TGTGCCTGGAGTGCCGGGCGGAGGTTGCTGTACGAGCAGTACTTC
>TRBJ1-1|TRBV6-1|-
CASSEQDRSNTEAFF
TGTGCCAGCAGTGAGCAGGACAGATCTAACACTGAAGCTTTCTTT
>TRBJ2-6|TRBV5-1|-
CASSRDSFSGANVLTF
TGCGCCAGCAGCCGCGACAGTTTCTCTGGGGCCAACGTCCTGACTTTC
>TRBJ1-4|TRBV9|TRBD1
CASSPRDRTDEKLFF
TGTGCCAGCAGCCCTAGGGACAGGACGGATGAAAAACTGTTTTTT